Shown below are 8 T cell receptor beta chains from a single sample sequenced in a study of shared clonotypes between healthy human individuals. This table comes from immunoSEQ multiplex PCR, and its TCRdb copy is limited to in-frame clones, with some not included. The repertoire has hundreds of thousands of clones, around 97% of them found once; the top ten carry 0.055% to 0.07%. Specimen: naive CD4+ T cells sorted from blood. Subset indicated: CD45RA+ positively selected. Source of these receptors: a woman in her thirties in good health.

The gene calls are TRBV4-2 and TRBJ2-5; 7 bases are shared with TRBD2. The germline V gene encodes CDR1 LGHNA and CDR2 YNFKEQ. CDR3 size: 16 residues. V shed 1 base and J 6 bases; nucleotides not matched to a gene: 11. For the CDR3, the DNA is TGTGCCAGCAGCCAAGTTGTTTCAGCGGGACTAAAGACCCAGTACTTC. Its translation: CASSQVVSAGLKTQYF.

The chain employs TRBV27 and TRBJ2-1, with a tentative D call TRBD2 (5 bases). The CDR3 has 14 amino acids. Germline values: CDR1 MNHEY, CDR2 SMNVEV (reference sequence). V lost 5 bases and J lost 4, with 12 bases in between. CDR3 DNA sequence: TGTGCCAGCAGTCTACGACTAAATTACAATGAGCAGTTCTTC. Translating gives CASSLRLNYNEQFF.

J is TRBJ2-5 and V is TRBV7-2, with 13 positions matching TRBD2. The CDR3 contains 17 residues. Germline lookup yields CDR1 SGHTA and CDR2 FQGNSA. After removal of 3 bases from V and 5 bases from J, the junction contained 9 bases not matched to a gene. CDR3 sequence: CASSLGILAGGGETQYF. The CDR3 region has the DNA TGTGCCAGCAGCTTGGGCATACTAGCGGGAGGGGGGGAGACCCAGTACTTC. The entire variable domain, with the rest obtained from reference TRBV7-2 and TRBJ2-5, is as follows: GAGVSQSPSNKVTEKGKDVELRCDPISGHTALYWYRQSLGQGLEFLIYFQGNSAPDKSGLPSDRFSAERTGGSVSTLTIQRTQQEDSAVYLCASSLGILAGGGETQYFGPGTRLLVL.

This clone was counted once. V gene TRBV18 combines with J gene TRBJ2-5; no clear D. Deletions cut 2 bases from V and 2 bases from J, with 9 bases between. Looked up from germline, CDR1 is KGHSH and CDR2 is LQKENI. The CDR3 is 14 amino acids. CDR3 in amino acids: CASSPAQQQETQYF. The CDR3 nucleotides read TGTGCCAGCTCACCAGCTCAACAGCAAGAGACCCAGTACTTC. Full variable domain (rest looked up from reference TRBV18 and TRBJ2-5): NAGVMQNPRHLVRRRGQEARLRCSPMKGHSHVYWYRQLPEEGLKFMVYLQKENIIDESGMPKERFSAEFPKEGPSILRIQQVVRGDSAAYFCASSPAQQQETQYFGPGTRLLVL.

This chain connects TRBV21-1 to TRBJ2-2; the D segment call TRBD1 is taken from the table without a DNA check. TRBV21-1 is a known pseudogene. The CDR3 consists of 18 residues. The CDR3: CASSKKPGTGGDTGELFF. The CDR3 DNA follows: TGTGCCAGCAGCAAAAAGCCGGGGACAGGGGGTGACACCGGGGAGCTGTTTTTT.

The count of this clone is one. The CDR3 sequence is CASSIKPEAYEQYF. Written as DNA, the CDR3 is TGTGCCAGTAGTATTAAGCCTGAAGCCTACGAGCAGTACTTC. The chain carries TRBV19 and TRBJ2-7, with D unresolved. Germline V lookup: CDR1 LNHDA, CDR2 SQIVND (reference sequence). This CDR3 is 14 amino acids long. V gave up 3 bases and J gave up 2 bases, with 11 bases separating them.

This clone was found once. The V and J genes are TRBV5-1 and TRBJ2-5; perhaps D is TRBD1 or TRBD2 (5 bases each). Germline V gene lookup returns CDR1 SGHRS and CDR2 YFSETQ. V was trimmed by 4 bases and J by 11 bases, leaving 21 bases between them. The CDR3 contains 14 residues. As DNA, the CDR3 is TGCGCCAGCAGCCTTCCGGGGACGATGGGTGAGCAGTACTTC. This sequence encodes CASSLPGTMGEQYF.

This chain links TRBV10-3 with TRBJ2-7, with 10 bases that match TRBD1. CDR3 length equals 13 residues. Germline assignment: CDR1 ENHRY and CDR2 SYGVKD. With V trimmed by 10 bases and J by 0 bases, 3 bases remained unmatched. CDR3 coding DNA: TGTGCCACCGGGACAGGGGCCTCCTACGAGCAGTACTTC. It is translated as CATGTGASYEQYF.